Listed below are T cell receptor beta chains from one sample, sequenced in a study of radiation and T cells in renal cell carcinoma. Libraries were prepared by immunoSEQ multiplex PCR; TCRdb keeps only in-frame clonotypes and omits some of them. The sample yields about 49,000 clones, about 80% seen once. The sequences come from blood, collected from a patient whose treatment included radiotherapy and nephrectomy. The receptors were gathered from a woman aged 65 to 85 with renal cell carcinoma. The CDR3 runs from the conserved cysteine through the conserved F or W. Each record gives: CDR3 length, J gene, D gene, clone size, V gene, CDR3 protein. D genes are given only for firm matches. Clone size is given for some rows only: seen once, a few or many times, or a class if the clone is expanded.

15 TRBJ1-2 TRBD1 once TRBV7-3 CASSLTPGTGNGYTF
13 TRBJ1-5 NA NA TRBV15 CATSWDPDQPQHF
14 TRBJ1-6 NA NA TRBV6-5 CASNPASRASPLHF
15 TRBJ1-5 NA NA TRBV5-1 CASSPEAGNNQPQHF
18 TRBJ2-6 NA NA TRBV21-1 CARQQGQDSGSGANVLTF
15 TRBJ2-1 NA NA TRBV9 CASSVAGFAYNEQFF
11 TRBJ1-4 NA NA TRBV20-1 CSARLREKLFF
14 TRBJ1-1 NA NA TRBV29-1 CSAKGDLRDAEAFF
16 TRBJ1-4 NA NA TRBV7-5 CVRSVTVGRGEEKLFF
14 TRBJ1-1 TRBD1 few TRBV7-6 CASSMGQTNTEAFF
15 TRBJ2-3 TRBD1 NA TRBV5-1 CASSTGNRGRDTQYF
14 TRBJ2-1 TRBD2 NA TRBV5-1 CASGGTSGVAEQFF
15 TRBJ1-5 NA NA TRBV27 CASSPYRVGNQPQHF
15 TRBJ1-5 NA NA TRBV4-2 CASSLMLRTSQPQHF
19 TRBJ2-3 TRBD1 NA TRBV14 CASSQETIGNRGFTDTQYF
16 TRBJ2-5 NA NA TRBV5-1 CASSPGSYGKGETQYF
17 TRBJ1-4 TRBD1 NA TRBV11-2 CASSLRLIGQGGEKLFF
13 TRBJ1-2 NA NA TRBV9 CASSVAGNYGYTF
16 TRBJ2-3 TRBD2 NA TRBV5-4 CASSPAGLAVTDTQYF
12 TRBJ1-5 NA NA TRBV19 CASTVGGQPQHF
17 TRBJ2-1 NA NA TRBV29-1 CSVVQVLRVFTYNEQFF
13 TRBJ2-7 NA NA TRBV5-1 CASSFGTFYEQYF
13 TRBJ2-7 NA NA TRBV7-6 CASSLAVTYEQYF
14 TRBJ1-1 NA few TRBV6-1 CASSAPGRYTEAFF
15 TRBJ1-3 NA NA TRBV4-1 CASSQDRSVGNTIYF
15 TRBJ1-5 TRBD1 once TRBV4-1 CASSQGTGGVQPQHF
13 TRBJ1-5 NA NA TRBV6-5 CASRGTSGQPQHF
13 TRBJ2-7 NA NA TRBV5-1 CASSSVVSYEQYF
16 TRBJ2-5 TRBD2 NA TRBV7-9 CASSPRTSGDQETQYF
14 TRBJ2-7 NA NA TRBV25-1 CASSEWGKGDEQYF
13 TRBJ2-3 TRBD1 NA TRBV7-8 CASSPPGQGAQYF
13 TRBJ1-2 NA NA TRBV27 CASSFRDMRGYTF
15 TRBJ1-4 NA NA TRBV19 CASSLGTATNEKLFF
14 TRBJ1-2 TRBD1 once TRBV30 CAWTSTQGVYGYTF
14 TRBJ2-3 NA NA TRBV19 CASSPRTSTDTQYF